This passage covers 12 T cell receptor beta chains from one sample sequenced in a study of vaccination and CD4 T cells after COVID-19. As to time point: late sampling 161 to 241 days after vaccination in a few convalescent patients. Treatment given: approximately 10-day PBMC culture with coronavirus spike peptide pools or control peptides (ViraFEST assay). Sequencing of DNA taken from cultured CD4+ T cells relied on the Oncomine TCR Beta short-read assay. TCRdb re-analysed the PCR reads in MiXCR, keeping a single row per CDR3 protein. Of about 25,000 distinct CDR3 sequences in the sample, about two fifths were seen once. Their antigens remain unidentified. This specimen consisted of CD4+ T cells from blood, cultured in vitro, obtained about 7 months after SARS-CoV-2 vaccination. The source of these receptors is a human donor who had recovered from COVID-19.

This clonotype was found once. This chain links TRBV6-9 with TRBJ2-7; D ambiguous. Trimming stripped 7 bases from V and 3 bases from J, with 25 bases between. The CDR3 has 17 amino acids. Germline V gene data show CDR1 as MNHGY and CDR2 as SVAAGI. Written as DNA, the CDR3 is TGTGCCAGCATACATTACGGGCTCCCGTGGTGGGGCTACGAGCAGTACTTC. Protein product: CASIHYGLPWWGYEQYF.

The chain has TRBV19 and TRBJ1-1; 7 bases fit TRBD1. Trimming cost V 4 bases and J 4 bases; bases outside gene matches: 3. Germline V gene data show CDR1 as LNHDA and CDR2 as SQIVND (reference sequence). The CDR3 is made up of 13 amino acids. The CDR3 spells CASSTQGGTEAFF. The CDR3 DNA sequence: TGTGCCAGTAGTACCCAGGGGGGCACTGAAGCTTTCTTT.

The CDR3 spells CASSQGWTSGTQETQYF. The CDR3 DNA reads as TGCGCCAGCAGCCAAGGATGGACTAGCGGGACCCAAGAGACCCAGTACTTC. This chain uses TRBV4-1 with TRBJ2-5; 12 bases align to TRBD2. Germline CDR1 and CDR2: MGHRA and YSYEKL. With V trimmed by 1 base and J by 1 base, 4 bases remained unmatched. This CDR3 is 17 amino acids long.

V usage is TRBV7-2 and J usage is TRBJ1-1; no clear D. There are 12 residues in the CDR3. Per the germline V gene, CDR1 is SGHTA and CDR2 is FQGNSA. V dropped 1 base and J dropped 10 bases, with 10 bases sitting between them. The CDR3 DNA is TGTGCCAGCAGCTTAGAGGGCCGGGGAGCTTTCTTT. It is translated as CASSLEGRGAFF.

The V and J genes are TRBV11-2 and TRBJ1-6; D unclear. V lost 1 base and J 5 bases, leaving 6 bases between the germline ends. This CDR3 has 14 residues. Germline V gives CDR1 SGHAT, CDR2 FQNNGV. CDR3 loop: CASSLGTDNSPLHF. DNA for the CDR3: TGTGCCAGCAGCTTAGGAACCGATAATTCACCCCTCCACTTT.

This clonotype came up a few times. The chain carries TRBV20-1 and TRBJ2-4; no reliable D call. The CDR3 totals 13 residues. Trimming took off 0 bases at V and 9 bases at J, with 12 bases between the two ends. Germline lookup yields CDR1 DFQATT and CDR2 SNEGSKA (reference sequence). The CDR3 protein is CSARDLQPGIQYF. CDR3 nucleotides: TGCAGTGCTAGAGATCTCCAGCCGGGCATTCAGTACTTC.

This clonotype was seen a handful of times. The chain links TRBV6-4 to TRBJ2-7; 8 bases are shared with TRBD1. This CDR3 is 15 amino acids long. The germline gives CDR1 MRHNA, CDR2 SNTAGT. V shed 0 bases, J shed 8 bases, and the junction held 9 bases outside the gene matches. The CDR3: CASSDSARGPLKQYF. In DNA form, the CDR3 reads TGTGCCAGCAGTGACTCGGCCAGGGGGCCTCTAAAGCAGTACTTC.

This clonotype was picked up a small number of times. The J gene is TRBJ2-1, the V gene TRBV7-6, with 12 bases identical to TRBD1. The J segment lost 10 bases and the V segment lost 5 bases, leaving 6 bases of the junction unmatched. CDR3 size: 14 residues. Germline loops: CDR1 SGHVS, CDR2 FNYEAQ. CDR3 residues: CASSTGQGANEQFF. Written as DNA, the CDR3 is TGTGCCAGCAGCACGGGACAGGGGGCCAACGAGCAGTTCTTC.

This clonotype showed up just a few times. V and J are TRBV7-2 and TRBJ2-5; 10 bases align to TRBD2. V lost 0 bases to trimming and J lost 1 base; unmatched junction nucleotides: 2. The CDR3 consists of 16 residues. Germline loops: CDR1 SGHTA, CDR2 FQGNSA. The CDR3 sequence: CASSLARTSGQETQYF. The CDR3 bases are TGTGCCAGCAGCTTAGCCCGGACTAGCGGCCAAGAGACCCAGTACTTC.

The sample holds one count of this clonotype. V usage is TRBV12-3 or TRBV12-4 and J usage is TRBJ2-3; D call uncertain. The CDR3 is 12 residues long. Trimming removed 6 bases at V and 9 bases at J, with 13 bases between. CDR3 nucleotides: TGTGCCAGCAGCCGACCCCCCGGGACGCAGTATTTT. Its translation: CASSRPPGTQYF.

CDR3 in amino acids: CSALPGTGSTDTQYF. The CDR3 nucleotides read TGCAGTGCTCTTCCCGGGACAGGGAGCACAGATACGCAGTATTTT. The V call is TRBV20-1, the J call TRBJ2-3, with TRBD1 matching over 9 bases. CDR3 length equals 15 residues. Germline V lookup: CDR1 DFQATT, CDR2 SNEGSKA (reference sequence). V dropped 5 bases and J dropped 0; count of bases not matched to a gene: 6.

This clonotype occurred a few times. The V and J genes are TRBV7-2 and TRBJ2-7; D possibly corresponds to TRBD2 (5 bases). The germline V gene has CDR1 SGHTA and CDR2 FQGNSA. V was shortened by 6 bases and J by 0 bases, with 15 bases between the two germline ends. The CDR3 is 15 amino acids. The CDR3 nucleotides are TGTGCCAGCAGTTTTACTAGTTCAGTCTCCTACGAGCAGTACTTC. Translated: CASSFTSSVSYEQYF.